This T cell receptor (beta chain) was retrieved from a study of blood T cell repertoires in COVID-19. The overall study: COVID-19 samples collected from the United States, Italy and Spain covered acute and convalescent phases. T cells, B-cell-depleted T cells, or PBMCs supplied cDNA or gDNA.

Profiling relied on immunoSEQ multiplex PCR, and the TCRdb table lists in-frame clones only, not all of them. The data contain over 110,000 clones, roughly 83% of them singletons. The germline V gene has CDR1 MDHEN and CDR2 SYDVKM. V was clipped by 7 bases and J by 5 bases, with 12 bases between them. The CDR3 extends over 13 amino acids. Participant age was roughly 18 to 100 years, and participants resided in fewer than 30 US areas. V usage is TRBV28 and J usage is TRBJ2-1, with D possibly being TRBD2 (6 bases). The source material was PBMCs or T cells enriched from blood (not recorded which). The source of this sequence is a man in his forties or fifties with acute COVID-19. The CDR3 spells CASTWQRDNEQFF. As DNA, the CDR3 is TGTGCCAGCACCTGGCAGCGGGACAATGAGCAGTTCTTC.